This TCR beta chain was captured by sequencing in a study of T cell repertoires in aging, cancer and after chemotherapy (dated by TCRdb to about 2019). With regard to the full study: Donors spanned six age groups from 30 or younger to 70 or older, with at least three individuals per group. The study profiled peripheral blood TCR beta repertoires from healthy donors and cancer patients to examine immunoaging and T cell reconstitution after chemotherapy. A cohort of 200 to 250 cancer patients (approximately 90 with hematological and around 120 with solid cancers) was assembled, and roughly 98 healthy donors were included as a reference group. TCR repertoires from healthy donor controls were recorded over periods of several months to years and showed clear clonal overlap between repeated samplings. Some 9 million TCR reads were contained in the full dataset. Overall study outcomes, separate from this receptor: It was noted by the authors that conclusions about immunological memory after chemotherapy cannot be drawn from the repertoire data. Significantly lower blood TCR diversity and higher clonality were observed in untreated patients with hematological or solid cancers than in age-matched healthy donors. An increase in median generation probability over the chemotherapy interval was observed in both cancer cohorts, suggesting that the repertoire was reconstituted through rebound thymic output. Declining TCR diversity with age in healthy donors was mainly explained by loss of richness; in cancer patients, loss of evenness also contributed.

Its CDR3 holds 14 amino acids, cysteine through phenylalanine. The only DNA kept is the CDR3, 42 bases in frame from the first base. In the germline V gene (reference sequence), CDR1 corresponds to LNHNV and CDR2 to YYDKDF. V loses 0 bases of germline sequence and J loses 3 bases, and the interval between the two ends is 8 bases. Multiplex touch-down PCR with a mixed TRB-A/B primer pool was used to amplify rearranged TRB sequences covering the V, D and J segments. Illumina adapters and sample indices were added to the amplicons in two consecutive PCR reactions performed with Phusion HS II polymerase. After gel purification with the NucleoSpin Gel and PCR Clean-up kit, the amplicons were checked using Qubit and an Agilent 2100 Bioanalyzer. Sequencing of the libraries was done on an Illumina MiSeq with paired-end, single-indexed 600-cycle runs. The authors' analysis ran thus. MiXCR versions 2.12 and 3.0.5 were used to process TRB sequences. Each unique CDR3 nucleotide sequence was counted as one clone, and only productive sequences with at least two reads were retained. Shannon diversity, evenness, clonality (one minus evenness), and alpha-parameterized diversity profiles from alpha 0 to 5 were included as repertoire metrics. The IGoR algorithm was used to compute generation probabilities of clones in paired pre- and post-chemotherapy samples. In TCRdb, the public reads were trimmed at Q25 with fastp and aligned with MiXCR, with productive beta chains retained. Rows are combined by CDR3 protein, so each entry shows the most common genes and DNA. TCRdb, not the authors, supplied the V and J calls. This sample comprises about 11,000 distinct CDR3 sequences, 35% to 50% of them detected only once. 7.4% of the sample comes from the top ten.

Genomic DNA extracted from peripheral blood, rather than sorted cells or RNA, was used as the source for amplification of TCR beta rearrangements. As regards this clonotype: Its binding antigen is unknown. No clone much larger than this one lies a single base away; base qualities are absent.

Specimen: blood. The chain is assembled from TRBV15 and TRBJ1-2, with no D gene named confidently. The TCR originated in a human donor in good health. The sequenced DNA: TGTGCCACCAGCAGAGATGAGGGATACTATGGCTACACCTTC. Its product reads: CATSRDEGYYGYTF.